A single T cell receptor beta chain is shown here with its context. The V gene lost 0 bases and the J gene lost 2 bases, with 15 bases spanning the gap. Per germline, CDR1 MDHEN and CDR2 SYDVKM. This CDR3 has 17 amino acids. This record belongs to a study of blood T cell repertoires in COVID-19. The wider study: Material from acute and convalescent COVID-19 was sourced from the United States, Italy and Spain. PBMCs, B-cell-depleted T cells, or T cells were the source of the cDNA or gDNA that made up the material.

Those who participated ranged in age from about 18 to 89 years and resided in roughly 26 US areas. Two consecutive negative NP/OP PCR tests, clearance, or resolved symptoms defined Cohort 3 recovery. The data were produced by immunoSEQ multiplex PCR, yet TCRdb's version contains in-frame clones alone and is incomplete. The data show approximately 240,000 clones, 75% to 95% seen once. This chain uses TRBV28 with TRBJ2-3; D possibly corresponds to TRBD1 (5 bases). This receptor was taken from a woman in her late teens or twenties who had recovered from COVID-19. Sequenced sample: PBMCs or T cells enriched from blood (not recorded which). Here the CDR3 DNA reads TGTGCCAGCAGTTTATGGGTTCGTGGGGCAGTCACAGATACGCAGTATTTT. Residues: CASSLWVRGAVTDTQYF.